This passage covers 4 T cell receptor beta chains from one sample sequenced in a study of blood T cells in healthy people across ages (dated by TCRdb to 2014 to 2015). The library was generated by 5' RACE. The instrument was an Illumina HiSeq 2500. A second PCR of roughly 7 to 12 cycles was run with a J-beta primer mix and a sample-barcoded 5' primer. TCRdb reanalyzed the raw reads on its own, using fastp at Q25 for trimming and MiXCR for clone calling, and kept in-frame beta chains. Entries that share a CDR3 protein sequence are merged under the most common genes and DNA. The sample table records 600,000 to 850,000 distinct CDR3 sequences; approximately 25% of these occur just once. Jointly, the top ten make up under 10% of the sample. These data were also reused for a study on T cells of mothers and their children.

Sequencing was performed on blood. The origin of the receptors is a boy aged 10-17 years in good health.

The V call is TRBV20-1, the J call TRBJ2-5; maybe TRBD2 (5 bases). Germline lookup yields CDR1 DFQATT and CDR2 SNEGSKA (reference sequence). The CDR3 covers 14 residues. V lost 5 bases and J 2 bases, leaving 15 bases between the germline ends. The CDR3 DNA is TGCAGTGCTCCCCCCTCGGGGATTCAAGAGACCCAGTACTTC. It is translated as CSAPPSGIQETQYF.

The genes are TRBV6-5 and TRBJ2-1; D is possibly TRBD1 or TRBD2 (6 bases each). The germline CDR1 and CDR2 sequences are MNHEY and SVGAGI. Deletions cut 0 bases from V and 13 bases from J, with 19 bases between. The CDR3 totals 15 residues. The CDR3 DNA is TGTGCCAGCAGTTACTCGTTCAGGGGAGGCGAGACCCAGTTCTTC. It encodes CASSYSFRGGETQFF.

This rearrangement joins TRBV29-1 to TRBJ2-2, with no clear D. V lost 7 bases and J lost 8, with 17 bases in between. This CDR3 contains 13 residues. The germline gives CDR1 SQVTM, CDR2 ANQGSEA. CDR3 in DNA: TGCAGCGCCCTTACGGCTTCAGTTGGGGAGCTGTTTTTT. Translation: CSALTASVGELFF.

This clonotype was seen only a few times. The chain carries TRBV29-1 and TRBJ2-7, with D tentatively TRBD2 (6 bases). This CDR3 region has 13 residues. Trimming removed 5 bases from V and 6 bases from J, with 17 bases in between. The germline gives CDR1 SQVTM, CDR2 ANQGSEA. This chain's CDR3 is CSVYSREVGEQYF. CDR3 nucleotide sequence: TGCAGCGTTTATTCCAGGGAGGTGGGCGAGCAGTACTTC.